This T cell receptor (beta chain) stems from a study of regulatory T cells in long-lasting Graves disease. V dropped 4 bases and J dropped 7 bases, with 20 bases sitting between them. Looked up from germline, CDR1 is SEHNR and CDR2 is FQNEAQ (reference sequence). The CDR3 has 16 residues. Regarding time point: newly diagnosed GD, antithyroid drugs for less than 3 months. Extracted RNA from PBMCs served as the source of the TCR library. Findings and limits, study-wide: Reduced TCR diversity was observed in persistent Graves' patients versus newly diagnosed patients.

The sample holds many counts of this clonotype. The antigen is unknown. The TCR beta library used iRepertoire HTBI primers with Arm-PCR amplification of CDR3. TCRdb called the multiplex PCR reads again in MiXCR, with one record for every CDR3 protein. The sample includes hundreds of thousands of distinct CDR3 sequences, less than 20% of them seen just once. The sample was also linked to a second study, of T cells in Graves' hyperthyroidism and ophthalmopathy.

This material consisted of peripheral blood mononuclear cells (PBMCs), taken at new diagnosis, from a patient treated with antithyroid drugs. V and J are TRBV7-9 and TRBJ2-1, with D perhaps matching TRBD1 or TRBD2 (5 bases each). This clonotype was sampled from a woman aged 25-40 years with Graves disease. The CDR3 here is CASSSPGTSSRNEQFF. CDR3 DNA sequence: TGTGCCAGCAGCTCACCCGGGACCTCGAGCCGGAATGAGCAGTTCTTC.